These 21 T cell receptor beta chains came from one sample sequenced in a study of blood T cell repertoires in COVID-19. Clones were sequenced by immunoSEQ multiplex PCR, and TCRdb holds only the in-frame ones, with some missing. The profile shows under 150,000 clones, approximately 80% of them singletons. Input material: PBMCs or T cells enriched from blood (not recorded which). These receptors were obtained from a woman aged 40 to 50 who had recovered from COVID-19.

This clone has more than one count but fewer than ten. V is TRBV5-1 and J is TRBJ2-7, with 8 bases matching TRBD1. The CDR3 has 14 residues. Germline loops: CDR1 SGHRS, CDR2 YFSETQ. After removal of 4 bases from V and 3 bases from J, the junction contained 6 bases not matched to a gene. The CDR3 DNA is TGCGCCAGCAGCGGACAGGGTAGGAGCTACGAGCAGTACTTC. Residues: CASSGQGRSYEQYF. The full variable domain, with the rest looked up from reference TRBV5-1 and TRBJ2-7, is KAGVTQTPRYLIKTRGQQVTLSCSPISGHRSVSWYQQTPGQGLQFLFEYFSETQRNKGNFPGRFSGRQFSNSRSEMNVSTLELGDSALYLCASSGQGRSYEQYFGPGTRLTVT.

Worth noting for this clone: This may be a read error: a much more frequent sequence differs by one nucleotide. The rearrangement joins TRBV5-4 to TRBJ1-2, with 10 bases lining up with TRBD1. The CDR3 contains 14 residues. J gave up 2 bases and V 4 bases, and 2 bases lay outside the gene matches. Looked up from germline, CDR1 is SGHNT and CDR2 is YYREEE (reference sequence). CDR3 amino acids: CASSPGQGNYGYTF. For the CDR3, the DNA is TGTGCCAGCAGCCCGGGACAGGGGAACTATGGCTACACCTTC. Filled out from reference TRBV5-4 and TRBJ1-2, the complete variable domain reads ETGVTQSPTHLIKTRGQQVTLRCSSQSGHNTVSWYQQALGQGPQFIFQYYREEENGRGNFPPRFSGLQFPNYSSELNVNALELDDSALYLCASSPGQGNYGYTFGSGTRLTVV.

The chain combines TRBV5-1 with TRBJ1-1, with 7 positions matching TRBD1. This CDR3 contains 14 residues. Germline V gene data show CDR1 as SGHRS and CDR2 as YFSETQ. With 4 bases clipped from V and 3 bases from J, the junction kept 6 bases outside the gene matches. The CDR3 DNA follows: TGCGCCAGCAGCCTAACAGGGACAGACACTGAAGCTTTCTTT. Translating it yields CASSLTGTDTEAFF.

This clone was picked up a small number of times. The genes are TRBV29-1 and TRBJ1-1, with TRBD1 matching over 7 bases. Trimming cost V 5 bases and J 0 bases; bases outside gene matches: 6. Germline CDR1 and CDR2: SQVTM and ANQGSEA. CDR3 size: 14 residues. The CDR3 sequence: CSVNRGNMNTEAFF. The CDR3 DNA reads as TGCAGCGTTAACAGGGGAAACATGAACACTGAAGCTTTCTTT.

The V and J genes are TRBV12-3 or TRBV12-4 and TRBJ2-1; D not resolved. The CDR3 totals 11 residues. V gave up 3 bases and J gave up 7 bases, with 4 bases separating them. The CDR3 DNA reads TGTGCCAGCAGTTTTAGTAATGAGCAGTTCTTC. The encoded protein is CASSFSNEQFF.

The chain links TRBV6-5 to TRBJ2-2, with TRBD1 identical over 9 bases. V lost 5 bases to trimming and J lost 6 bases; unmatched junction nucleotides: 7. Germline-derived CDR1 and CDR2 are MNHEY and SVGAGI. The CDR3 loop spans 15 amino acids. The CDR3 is CASSPGQGDAGELFF. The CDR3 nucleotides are TGTGCCAGCAGTCCGGGACAGGGAGACGCCGGGGAGCTGTTTTTT.

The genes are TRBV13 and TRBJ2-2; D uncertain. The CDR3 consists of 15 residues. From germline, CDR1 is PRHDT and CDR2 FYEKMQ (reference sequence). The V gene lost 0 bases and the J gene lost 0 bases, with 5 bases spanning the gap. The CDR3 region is CASSLGQSNTGELFF. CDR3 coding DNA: TGTGCCAGCAGCTTAGGTCAGTCGAACACCGGGGAGCTGTTTTTT.

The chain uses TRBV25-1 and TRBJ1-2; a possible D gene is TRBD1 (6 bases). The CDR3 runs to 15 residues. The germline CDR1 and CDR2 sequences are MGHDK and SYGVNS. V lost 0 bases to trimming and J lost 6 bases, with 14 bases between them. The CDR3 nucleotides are TGTGCCAGCAGTGAATATGTCACAGGGTGGCATGGCTACACCTTC. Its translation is CASSEYVTGWHGYTF.

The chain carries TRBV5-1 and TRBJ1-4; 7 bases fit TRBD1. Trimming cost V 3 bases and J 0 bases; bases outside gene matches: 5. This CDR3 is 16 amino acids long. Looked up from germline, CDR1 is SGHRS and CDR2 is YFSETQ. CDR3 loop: CASSSGTAATNEKLFF. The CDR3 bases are TGCGCCAGCAGCTCTGGGACAGCTGCAACTAATGAAAAACTGTTTTTT.

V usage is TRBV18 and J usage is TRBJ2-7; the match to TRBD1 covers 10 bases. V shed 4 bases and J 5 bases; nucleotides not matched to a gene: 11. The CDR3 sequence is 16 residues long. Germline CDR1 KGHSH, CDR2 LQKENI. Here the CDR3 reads CASSLRGTGAKDEQYF. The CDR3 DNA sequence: TGTGCCAGCTCACTAAGGGGGACAGGGGCCAAGGACGAGCAGTACTTC. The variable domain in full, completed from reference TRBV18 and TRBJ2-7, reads NAGVMQNPRHLVRRRGQEARLRCSPMKGHSHVYWYRQLPEEGLKFMVYLQKENIIDESGMPKERFSAEFPKEGPSILRIQQVVRGDSAAYFCASSLRGTGAKDEQYFGPGTRLTVT.

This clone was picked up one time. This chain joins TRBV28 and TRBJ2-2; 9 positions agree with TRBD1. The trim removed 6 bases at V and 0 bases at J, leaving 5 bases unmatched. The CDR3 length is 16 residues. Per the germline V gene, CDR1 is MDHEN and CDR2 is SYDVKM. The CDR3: CASRTGQGPNTGELFF. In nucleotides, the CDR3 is TGTGCCAGCAGGACCGGACAGGGGCCGAACACCGGGGAGCTGTTTTTT. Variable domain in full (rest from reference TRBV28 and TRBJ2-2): DVKVTQSSRYLVKRTGEKVFLECVQDMDHENMFWYRQDPGLGLRLIYFSYDVKMKEKGDIPEGYSVSREKKERFSLILESASTNQTSMYLCASRTGQGPNTGELFFGEGSRLTVL.

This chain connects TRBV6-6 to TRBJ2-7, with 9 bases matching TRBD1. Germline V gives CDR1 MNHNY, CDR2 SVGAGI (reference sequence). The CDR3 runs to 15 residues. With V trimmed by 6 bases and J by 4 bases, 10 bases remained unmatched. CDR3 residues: CASSDRGTGQYEQYF. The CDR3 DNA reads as TGTGCCAGCAGCGACAGGGGGACAGGGCAATACGAGCAGTACTTC.

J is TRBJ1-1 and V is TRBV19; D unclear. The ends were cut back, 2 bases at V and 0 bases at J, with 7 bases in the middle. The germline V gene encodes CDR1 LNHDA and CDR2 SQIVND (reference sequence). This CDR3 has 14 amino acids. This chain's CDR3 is CASSISGLNTEAFF. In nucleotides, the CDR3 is TGTGCCAGTAGTATAAGCGGATTGAACACTGAAGCTTTCTTT.

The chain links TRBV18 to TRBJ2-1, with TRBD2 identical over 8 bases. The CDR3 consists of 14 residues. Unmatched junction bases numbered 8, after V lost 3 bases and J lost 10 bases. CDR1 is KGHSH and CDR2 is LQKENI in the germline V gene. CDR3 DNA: TGTGCCAGCTCACCTCCCAATAGCGGGAAAGAGCAGTTCTTC. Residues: CASSPPNSGKEQFF.

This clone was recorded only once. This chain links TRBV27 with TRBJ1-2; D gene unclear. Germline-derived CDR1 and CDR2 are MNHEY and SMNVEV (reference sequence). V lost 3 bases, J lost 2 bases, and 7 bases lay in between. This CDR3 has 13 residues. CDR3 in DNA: TGTGCCAGCAGTTTTGACGGGAACTATGGCTACACCTTC. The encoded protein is CASSFDGNYGYTF.

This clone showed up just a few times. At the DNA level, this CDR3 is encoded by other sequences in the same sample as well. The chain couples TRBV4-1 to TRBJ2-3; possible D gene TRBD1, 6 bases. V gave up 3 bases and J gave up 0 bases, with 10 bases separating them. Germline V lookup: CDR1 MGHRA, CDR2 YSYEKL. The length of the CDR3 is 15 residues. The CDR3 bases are TGCGCCAGCAGCCAGACAGGCGTTAGCACAGATACGCAGTATTTT. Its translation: CASSQTGVSTDTQYF.

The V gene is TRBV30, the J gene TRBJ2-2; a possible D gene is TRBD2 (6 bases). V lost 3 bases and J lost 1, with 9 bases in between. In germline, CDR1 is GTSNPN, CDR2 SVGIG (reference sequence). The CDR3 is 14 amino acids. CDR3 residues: CAWSGTLNTGELFF. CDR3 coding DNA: TGTGCCTGGAGCGGGACTCTGAACACCGGGGAGCTGTTTTTT.

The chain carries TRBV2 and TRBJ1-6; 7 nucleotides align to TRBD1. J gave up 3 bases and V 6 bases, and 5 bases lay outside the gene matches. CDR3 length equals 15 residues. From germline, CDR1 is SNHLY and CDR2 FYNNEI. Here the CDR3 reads CASREGARYNSPLHF. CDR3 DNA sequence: TGTGCCAGCAGGGAGGGGGCTCGCTATAATTCACCCCTCCACTTT.

The CDR3 is CASSEGTGALKDYNSPLHF. Here the CDR3 DNA reads TGTGCCAGCAGTGAAGGCACAGGGGCCCTCAAAGACTATAATTCACCCCTCCACTTT. The rearrangement links TRBV6-1 to TRBJ1-6; 7 nucleotides align to TRBD1. The CDR3 has 19 amino acids. Germline V CDR1 and CDR2: MNHNS, SASEGT. The ends lost 1 base at V and 3 bases at J; junction bases unmatched: 12.

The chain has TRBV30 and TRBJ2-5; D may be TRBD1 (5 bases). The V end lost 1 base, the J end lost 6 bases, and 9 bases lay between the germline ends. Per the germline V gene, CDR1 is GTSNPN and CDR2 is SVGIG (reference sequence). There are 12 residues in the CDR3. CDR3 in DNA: TGTGCCTGGAGTGCTCAGGGCAAGACCCAGTACTTC. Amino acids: CAWSAQGKTQYF.

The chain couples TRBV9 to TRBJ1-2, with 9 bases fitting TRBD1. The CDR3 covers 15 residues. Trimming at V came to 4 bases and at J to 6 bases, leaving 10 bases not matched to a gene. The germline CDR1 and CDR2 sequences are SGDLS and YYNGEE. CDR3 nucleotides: TGTGCCAGCAGCAAGCTATCTGACAGGGGGGATGGCTACACCTTC. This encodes CASSKLSDRGDGYTF.